This is a list of T cell receptor beta chains from one sample in a study of early T cells in non-severe SARS-CoV-2 infection. TCRdb ran MiXCR on the 5' RACE reads and lists one entry per CDR3 protein. The repertoire holds around 19,000 distinct CDR3 sequences, 4.5% to 6.5% seen once, with roughly 5.9% in the top ten. Sequencing used whole blood. These receptors came from an adult who was a healthcare worker with PCR-confirmed SARS-CoV-2 infection or an uninfected control (not recorded which). The CDR3 runs from the conserved cysteine through the conserved F or W. Each record gives: D gene, clone size, V gene, CDR3 length, J gene, CDR3 DNA, CDR3 protein. D genes are given only for firm matches. The size field is filled for only some rows; it gives once, few, many or a size class.

d_call: TRBD2
clone_size: many
v_call: TRBV30
cdr3_length: 16
j_call: TRBJ2-7
cdr3_nt: TGTGCCTGGAGTGTACCCAGGCTAGCGGGGACCTACGAGCAGTACTTC
cdr3_aa: CAWSVPRLAGTYEQYF

d_call: .
clone_size: many
v_call: TRBV6-5
cdr3_length: 15
j_call: TRBJ1-5
cdr3_nt: TGTGCCAGCAGTTACTCGGCCTTTGGCAATCAGCCCCAGCATTTT
cdr3_aa: CASSYSAFGNQPQHF

d_call: .
clone_size: many
v_call: TRBV6-6
cdr3_length: 15
j_call: TRBJ2-3
cdr3_nt: TGTGCCAGCAGTACGAGGGGGGACTACACAGATACGCAGTATTTT
cdr3_aa: CASSTRGDYTDTQYF

d_call: TRBD2
clone_size: few
v_call: TRBV6-4
cdr3_length: 15
j_call: TRBJ2-5
cdr3_nt: TGTGCCAGCCAGCCTACGCGGGAGGGCCGGGAGACCCAGTACTTC
cdr3_aa: CASQPTREGRETQYF

d_call: .
clone_size: many
v_call: TRBV11-2
cdr3_length: 13
j_call: TRBJ2-5
cdr3_nt: TGTGCCAGCAGCCGCAGGGTTGGAGAGACCCAGTACTTC
cdr3_aa: CASSRRVGETQYF

d_call: .
clone_size: many
v_call: TRBV5-4
cdr3_length: 15
j_call: TRBJ1-2
cdr3_nt: TGTGCCAGCAGCCCCCGGGGGGTCCCTAACTATGGCTACACCTTC
cdr3_aa: CASSPRGVPNYGYTF

d_call: .
clone_size: medium-sized
v_call: TRBV15
cdr3_length: 12
j_call: TRBJ2-1
cdr3_nt: TGTGCCACCAGCAGAGGCTACAATGAGCAGTTCTTC
cdr3_aa: CATSRGYNEQFF

d_call: .
clone_size: many
v_call: TRBV11-2
cdr3_length: 14
j_call: TRBJ2-5
cdr3_nt: TGTGCCAGCAGCAAAGGGACGGTACAAGAGACCCAGTACTTC
cdr3_aa: CASSKGTVQETQYF

d_call: .
clone_size: many
v_call: TRBV7-3
cdr3_length: 13
j_call: TRBJ1-1
cdr3_nt: TGTGCCAGCAGCTTATACGGGGGCACTGAAGCTTTCTTT
cdr3_aa: CASSLYGGTEAFF

d_call: TRBD1
clone_size: many
v_call: TRBV10-3
cdr3_length: 13
j_call: TRBJ1-1
cdr3_nt: TGTGCCACCTGGGGACAGGGGAACACTGAAGCTTTCTTT
cdr3_aa: CATWGQGNTEAFF

d_call: .
clone_size: many
v_call: TRBV7-8
cdr3_length: 13
j_call: TRBJ2-1
cdr3_nt: TGTGCCAGCAGCTTTAGGCGATACAATGAGCAGTTCTTC
cdr3_aa: CASSFRRYNEQFF

d_call: TRBD1
clone_size: many
v_call: TRBV7-9
cdr3_length: 14
j_call: TRBJ1-1
cdr3_nt: TGTGCCAGCAGTCTAGACAGGGCGGCAACTGAAGCTTTCTTT
cdr3_aa: CASSLDRAATEAFF

d_call: .
clone_size: many
v_call: TRBV27
cdr3_length: 12
j_call: TRBJ1-4
cdr3_nt: TGTGCCAGCAGTTCGGGAAGGGAAAAACTGTTTTTT
cdr3_aa: CASSSGREKLFF

d_call: .
clone_size: .
v_call: TRBV6-1
cdr3_length: 12
j_call: TRBJ1-5
cdr3_nt: TGTGCCACCGCGAGACTAAATCAGCCCCAGCATTTT
cdr3_aa: CATARLNQPQHF

d_call: .
clone_size: few
v_call: TRBV5-1
cdr3_length: 16
j_call: TRBJ1-4
cdr3_nt: TGCGCCAGCAGCCATAAAACCCTTTCCGATAATGAAAAACTGTTTTTT
cdr3_aa: CASSHKTLSDNEKLFF

d_call: TRBD1
clone_size: few
v_call: TRBV6-6
cdr3_length: 18
j_call: TRBJ2-2
cdr3_nt: TGTGCCAGCAGTGGGGCGAGACAGGGACCCCGGGGCACCGGGGAGCTGTTTTTT
cdr3_aa: CASSGARQGPRGTGELFF

d_call: .
clone_size: many
v_call: TRBV11-2
cdr3_length: 13
j_call: TRBJ2-2
cdr3_nt: TGTGCCAGCAGCCCCACTCCCGGTAGGGAGCTGTTTTTT
cdr3_aa: CASSPTPGRELFF

d_call: TRBD2
clone_size: .
v_call: TRBV3-1
cdr3_length: 16
j_call: TRBJ2-1
cdr3_nt: TGTGCCAGCAGCTCAGACACTAGCGAAACCTACAATGAGCAGTTCTTC
cdr3_aa: CASSSDTSETYNEQFF

d_call: .
clone_size: medium-sized
v_call: TRBV10-3
cdr3_length: 16
j_call: TRBJ1-1
cdr3_nt: TGTGCCATCAGTGAGTCGACTCCAGATATGAACACTGAAGCTTTCTTT
cdr3_aa: CAISESTPDMNTEAFF

d_call: TRBD2
clone_size: many
v_call: TRBV29-1
cdr3_length: 13
j_call: TRBJ2-1
cdr3_nt: TGCAGCGTTGAAGATCTAGCGGGAGGGCTGCAGTTCTTC
cdr3_aa: CSVEDLAGGLQFF

d_call: TRBD1
clone_size: many
v_call: TRBV19
cdr3_length: 17
j_call: TRBJ1-5
cdr3_nt: TGTGCCAGTAGTACTTCCTCAGGGGGCGCAGGGTCTCAGCCCCAGCATTTT
cdr3_aa: CASSTSSGGAGSQPQHF

d_call: TRBD1
clone_size: few
v_call: TRBV6-5
cdr3_length: 16
j_call: TRBJ2-2
cdr3_nt: TGTGCCAGCAGACCGTTGGGACAGGGATTCACCGGGGAGCTGTTTTTT
cdr3_aa: CASRPLGQGFTGELFF

d_call: .
clone_size: .
v_call: TRBV10-1
cdr3_length: 15
j_call: TRBJ2-4
cdr3_nt: TGCGCCAGCAGTGATGGCGGGGTAGCCAAAAACATTCAGTACTTC
cdr3_aa: CASSDGGVAKNIQYF

d_call: .
clone_size: many
v_call: TRBV18
cdr3_length: 15
j_call: TRBJ1-4
cdr3_nt: TGTGCCAGCTCACCGGCGGGCGGCCTTAATGAAAAACTGTTTTTT
cdr3_aa: CASSPAGGLNEKLFF

d_call: .
clone_size: .
v_call: TRBV19
cdr3_length: 16
j_call: TRBJ2-1
cdr3_nt: TGTGCCAGTAGTATCGACAGCGGGTGGTCCTACAATGAGCAGTTCTTC
cdr3_aa: CASSIDSGWSYNEQFF

d_call: TRBD1
clone_size: many
v_call: TRBV27
cdr3_length: 14
j_call: TRBJ2-7
cdr3_nt: TGTGCCAGCAGAAGGGACAGGGAAATTTGGGAGCAGTACTTC
cdr3_aa: CASRRDREIWEQYF

d_call: .
clone_size: few
v_call: TRBV28
cdr3_length: 10
j_call: TRBJ1-3
cdr3_nt: TGTGCCAGCAACGGAAACACCATATATTTT
cdr3_aa: CASNGNTIYF

d_call: .
clone_size: .
v_call: TRBV29-1
cdr3_length: 12
j_call: TRBJ1-4
cdr3_nt: TGCAGCGCTCGGGTTCTTAATGAAAAACTGTTTTTT
cdr3_aa: CSARVLNEKLFF

d_call: .
clone_size: many
v_call: TRBV7-9
cdr3_length: 15
j_call: TRBJ2-1
cdr3_nt: TGTGCCAGCAGCTTAGGGGGCACCTACGTCAATGAGCAGTTCTTC
cdr3_aa: CASSLGGTYVNEQFF

d_call: .
clone_size: medium-sized
v_call: TRBV6-4
cdr3_length: 14
j_call: TRBJ2-1
cdr3_nt: TGTGCCAGTAGCCCTAGCGAATCCTTCGATGAGCAGTTCTTC
cdr3_aa: CASSPSESFDEQFF

d_call: .
clone_size: few
v_call: TRBV2
cdr3_length: 17
j_call: TRBJ1-6
cdr3_nt: TGTGCCAGCAGTTTACAGGGCCCGGGGTCCTATAATTCACCCCTCCACTTT
cdr3_aa: CASSLQGPGSYNSPLHF

d_call: .
clone_size: medium-sized
v_call: TRBV12-3/TRBV12-4
cdr3_length: 16
j_call: TRBJ2-1
cdr3_nt: TGTGCCAGCAGTTTGGGTGGGGGTAGCTCCTACAATGAGCAGTTCTTC
cdr3_aa: CASSLGGGSSYNEQFF

d_call: TRBD2
clone_size: many
v_call: TRBV6-6
cdr3_length: 14
j_call: TRBJ2-5
cdr3_nt: TGTGCCAGCTCCCGGGGGGGTAGCTTGGAGACCCAGTACTTC
cdr3_aa: CASSRGGSLETQYF

d_call: TRBD1
clone_size: few
v_call: TRBV20-1
cdr3_length: 14
j_call: TRBJ2-1
cdr3_nt: TGCAGTGCTAGACCCGGGACAGGAGACAATGAGCAGTTCTTC
cdr3_aa: CSARPGTGDNEQFF

d_call: .
clone_size: many
v_call: TRBV19
cdr3_length: 12
j_call: TRBJ2-1
cdr3_nt: TGTGCCAGTAGTATATCGAGACATGAGCAGTTCTTC
cdr3_aa: CASSISRHEQFF

d_call: .
clone_size: many
v_call: TRBV4-2
cdr3_length: 13
j_call: TRBJ2-7
cdr3_nt: TGTGCCAGCAGCCAAGATTCGGGGAGGGAGCAGTACTTC
cdr3_aa: CASSQDSGREQYF

d_call: .
clone_size: many
v_call: TRBV29-1
cdr3_length: 13
j_call: TRBJ1-1
cdr3_nt: TGCAGCGTTGAGGGCCAGTACGACACTGAAGCTTTCTTT
cdr3_aa: CSVEGQYDTEAFF